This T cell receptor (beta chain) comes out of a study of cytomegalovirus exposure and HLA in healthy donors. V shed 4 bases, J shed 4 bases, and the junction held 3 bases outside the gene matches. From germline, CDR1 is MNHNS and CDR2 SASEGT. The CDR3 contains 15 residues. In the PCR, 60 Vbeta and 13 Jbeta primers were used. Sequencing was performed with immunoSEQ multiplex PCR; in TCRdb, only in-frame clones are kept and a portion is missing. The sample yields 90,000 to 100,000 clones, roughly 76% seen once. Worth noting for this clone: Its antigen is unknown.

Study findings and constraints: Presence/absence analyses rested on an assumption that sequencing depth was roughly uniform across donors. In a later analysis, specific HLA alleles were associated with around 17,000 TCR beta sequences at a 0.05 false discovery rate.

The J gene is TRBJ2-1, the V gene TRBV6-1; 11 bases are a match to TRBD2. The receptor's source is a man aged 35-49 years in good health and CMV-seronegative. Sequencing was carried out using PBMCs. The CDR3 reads CASSARTSGYNEQFF. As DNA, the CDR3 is TGTGCCAGCAGTGCCAGGACTAGCGGGTACAATGAGCAGTTCTTC.